Sequencing of this TCR beta chain was carried out in a study of blood T cells in healthy people across ages. Study background: For every two T cells, template switching captured about one barcoded beta molecule. Study-level points and caveats: Long-lived and aged donors differed, with more naive CD4+ cells and higher diversity in the long-lived.

The germline gives CDR1 LGHDT, CDR2 YNNKEL (reference sequence). The CDR3 is 13 residues long. With 11 bases removed from V and 4 bases from J, the gap between germline ends came to 15 bases. About this clonotype itself: The antigen is unknown.

Then a second PCR, running roughly 7 to 11 cycles, was carried out with a sample-barcoded 5' primer and a J-beta primer mix. Each cDNA molecule, via a template-switch adaptor with 12 random nucleotides, was tagged. Individual samples furnished no less than 3 million CDR3-containing paired-end reads apiece. MiXCR was run by TCRdb on the 5' RACE reads, yielding one entry per CDR3 protein. Altogether approximately 1.5 million distinct CDR3 sequences are present, 42% being singletons, with the ten largest covering just over 4%. The sequencing input was blood. This rearrangement joins TRBV3-1 to TRBJ1-5; D call uncertain. This clonotype was obtained from a woman aged 18 to 35 in good health. The CDR3 nucleotides read TGTGCCGCGGAGGGAAGGGAAAATCAGCCCCAGCATTTT. The encoded protein is CAAEGRENQPQHF.